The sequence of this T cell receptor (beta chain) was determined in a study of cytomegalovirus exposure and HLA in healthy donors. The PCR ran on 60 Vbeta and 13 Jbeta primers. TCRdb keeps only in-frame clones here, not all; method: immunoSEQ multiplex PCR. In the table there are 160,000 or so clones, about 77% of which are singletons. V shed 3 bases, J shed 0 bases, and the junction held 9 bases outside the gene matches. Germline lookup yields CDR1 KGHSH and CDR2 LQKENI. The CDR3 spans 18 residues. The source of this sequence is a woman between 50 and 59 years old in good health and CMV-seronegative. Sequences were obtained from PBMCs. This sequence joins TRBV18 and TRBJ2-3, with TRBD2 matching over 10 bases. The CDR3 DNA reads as TGTGCCAGCTCACCGAGTCTAGCGGGGGATTCTAGCACAGATACGCAGTATTTT. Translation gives CASSPSLAGDSSTDTQYF.